These T cell receptor beta chains were read from a single sample in a study of shared clonotypes between healthy human individuals. Some clones are missing from TCRdb's copy, which holds only in-frame ones; the method was immunoSEQ multiplex PCR. The sample has hundreds of thousands of clones, 70% to 80% seen once. Sequencing was done on a sample of PBMCs. The receptors here all came from a woman aged 40-49 years in good health. Some clones in this sample may be carry-over from other donors' samples. Each CDR3 is given with its conserved first and last residue. A D gene is named only where the DNA matches it firmly. Rows give clone size only sometimes, using once, few, many, or a class for an expanded clone.

j_call v_call d_call clone_size cdr3_aa cdr3_nt
TRBJ2-7 TRBV21-1 . . CASSKASYRF TGTGCCAGCAGCAAAGCGTCATATCGATTC
TRBJ2-7 TRBV5-4 . . CASSSGERATAYEQYF TGTGCCAGCAGCTCCGGGGAAAGGGCCACAGCCTACGAGCAGTACTTC
TRBJ2-1 TRBV27 . . CASSLRLPWGDVRPSYNEQFF TGTGCCAGCAGTTTACGACTACCTTGGGGAGATGTTAGACCCTCCTACAATGAGCAGTTCTTC
TRBJ2-7 TRBV6-5 . . CASSRTSSHEQYF TGTGCCAGCAGCCGGACTTCCTCCCACGAGCAGTACTTC
TRBJ1-2 TRBV30 . . CAWSRASYGYTF TGTGCCTGGAGCAGGGCATCCTATGGCTACACCTTC
TRBJ1-1 TRBV27 . . CASSFGGFSTEAFF TGTGCCAGCAGTTTCGGGGGCTTCTCCACTGAAGCTTTCTTT
TRBJ2-5 TRBV5-8 . . CASSFGPAQYF TGTGCCAGCAGCTTTGGACCGGCCCAGTACTTC
TRBJ2-2 TRBV4-2 TRBD2 . CASSQDGVGRGTGELFF TGTGCCAGCAGCCAAGATGGTGTCGGGAGGGGCACCGGGGAGCTGTTTTTT
TRBJ2-1 TRBV6-1 . . CASSENGIHNEQFF TGTGCCAGCAGTGAAAACGGGATTCACAATGAGCAGTTCTTC
TRBJ2-7 TRBV19 TRBD2 . CASSIRWIAGGSSYEQYF TGTGCCAGTAGTATTCGTTGGATAGCGGGAGGGAGCTCCTACGAGCAGTACTTC
TRBJ2-1 TRBV5-1 . . CASEDLLGNEQFF TGCGCCAGCGAGGACTTGCTTGGGAATGAGCAGTTCTTC
TRBJ2-7 TRBV30 . . CAWGPSSYEQYF TGTGCCTGGGGTCCTAGCTCCTACGAGCAGTACTTC
TRBJ2-1 TRBV28 TRBD1 . CASSRQGAYNEQFF TGTGCCAGCAGCAGACAGGGGGCCTACAATGAGCAGTTCTTC
TRBJ1-5 TRBV11-1 . . CASSLELGQPQHF TGTGCCAGCAGCTTAGAGTTGGGTCAGCCCCAGCATTTT
TRBJ1-5 TRBV2 TRBD1 . CASTPSTGSSQPQHF TGTGCCAGCACCCCCTCGACAGGGAGTAGCCAGCCCCAGCATTTT
TRBJ1-1 TRBV4-1 . . CASSQGGVNTEAFF TGCGCCAGCAGCCAAGGGGGGGTAAACACTGAAGCTTTCTTT
TRBJ2-7 TRBV5-4 . . CASSLNRNSYEQYF TGTGCCAGCAGCTTGAACAGAAACTCCTACGAGCAGTACTTC
TRBJ1-4 TRBV7-2 . . CASSLFGATNEKLFF TGTGCCAGCAGCCTCTTCGGTGCAACTAATGAAAAACTGTTTTTT
TRBJ2-3 TRBV11-3 . . CASRPGPWADTQYF TGTGCCAGCAGGCCGGGACCGTGGGCAGATACGCAGTATTTT
TRBJ1-1 TRBV5-1 TRBD1 . CASSSPGQGAGTFF TGCGCCAGCAGCTCTCCCGGACAGGGGGCGGGTACTTTCTTT
TRBJ2-3 TRBV11-2 . . CASSPQGTGDTQYF TGTGCCAGCAGCCCCCAGGGGACTGGAGATACGCAGTATTTT
TRBJ1-2 TRBV30 . . CAWTAGFDFGYTF TGTGCCTGGACCGCAGGGTTTGACTTTGGCTACACCTTC
TRBJ1-1 TRBV28 . . CASSTQDQNTEAFF TGTGCCAGCAGCACACAGGACCAGAACACTGAAGCTTTCTTT
TRBJ2-3 TRBV5-1 TRBD1 . CASSPGTGPSTDTQYF TGCGCCAGCAGCCCGGGGACAGGTCCTAGCACAGATACGCAGTATTTT
TRBJ1-1 TRBV27 TRBD1 . CASRRTGRGSRDTEAFF TGTGCCAGCAGGCGGACAGGGCGCGGGTCGAGGGATACTGAAGCTTTCTTT
TRBJ1-2 TRBV28 . . CASRDRSREGYTF TGTGCCAGCCGAGACAGAAGTAGGGAGGGCTACACCTTC
TRBJ1-5 TRBV4-1 . few CASSQGRTVNQPQHF TGCGCCAGCAGCCAAGGCAGGACAGTCAATCAGCCCCAGCATTTT
TRBJ2-7 TRBV7-9 . . CASNAGSYEQYF TGTGCCAGCAACGCTGGGTCCTACGAGCAGTACTTC